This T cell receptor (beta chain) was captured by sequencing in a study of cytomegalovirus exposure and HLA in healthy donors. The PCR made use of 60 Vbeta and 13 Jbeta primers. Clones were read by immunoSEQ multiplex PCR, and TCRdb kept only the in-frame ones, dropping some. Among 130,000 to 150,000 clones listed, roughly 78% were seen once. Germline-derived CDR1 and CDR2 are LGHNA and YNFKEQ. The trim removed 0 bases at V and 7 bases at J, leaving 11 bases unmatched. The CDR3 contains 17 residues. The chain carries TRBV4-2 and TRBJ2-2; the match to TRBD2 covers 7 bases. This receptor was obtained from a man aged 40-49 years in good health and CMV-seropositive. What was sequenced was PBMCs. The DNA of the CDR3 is TGTGCCAGCAGCCAAGATTTGTCGTCAGGGAGGGTCGGGGAGCTGTTTTTT. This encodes CASSQDLSSGRVGELFF.